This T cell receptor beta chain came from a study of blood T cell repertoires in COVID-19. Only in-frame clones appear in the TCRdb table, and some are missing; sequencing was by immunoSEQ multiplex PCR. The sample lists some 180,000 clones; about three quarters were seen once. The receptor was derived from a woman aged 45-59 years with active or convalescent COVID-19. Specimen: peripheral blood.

CDR3 amino acids: CASRGPATGEQYF. DNA for the CDR3: TGTGCCAGCAGAGGGCCGGCCACAGGCGAGCAGTACTTC. The chain recombines TRBV2 with TRBJ2-7; TRBD1 might be the D (5 bases). Germline V lookup: CDR1 SNHLY, CDR2 FYNNEI. The ends were cut back, 6 bases at V and 6 bases at J, with 15 bases in the middle. The CDR3 spans 13 residues.